The 32 T cell receptor beta chains below all came from one sample that was sequenced in a study of blood T cell repertoires in COVID-19. Using immunoSEQ multiplex PCR, the repertoire was profiled, and TCRdb retains in-frame clones only, with some absent. The sample contains around 190,000 clones, less than 85% of which appear only once. Material for sequencing was peripheral blood. The receptors originated from a woman in her 50s with acute or convalescent COVID-19.

The CDR3 sequence is CAISEYVSSTDTQYF. The CDR3 region has the DNA TGTGCCATCAGTGAGTACGTTAGCAGCACAGATACGCAGTATTTT. The chain recombines TRBV10-3 with TRBJ2-3; D unresolved. This CDR3 is 15 amino acids long. Germline values: CDR1 ENHRY, CDR2 SYGVKD. V was cut by 1 base and J by 0 bases, with 8 bases left in between.

The chain is built from TRBV5-6 and TRBJ2-1; 15 nucleotides line up with TRBD2. The CDR3 sequence is 18 residues long. Germline CDR1 is SGHDT and CDR2 is YYEEEE. V trimming: 2 bases; J trimming: 8 bases; junction bases outside the gene matches: 11. CDR3 loop: CASSFGLAGGLIVYEQFF. The CDR3 coding sequence is TGTGCCAGCAGCTTCGGACTAGCGGGGGGGTTGATCGTCTATGAGCAGTTCTTC.

J is TRBJ2-7 and V is TRBV6-2 or TRBV6-3; 7 bases are shared with TRBD2. The CDR3 totals 14 residues. The germline gives CDR1 MNHEY, CDR2 SVGEGT. J gave up 2 bases and V 0 bases, and 1 base lay outside the gene matches. CDR3 residues: CASSYSGGPYEQYF. The CDR3 DNA is TGTGCCAGCAGTTACTCGGGAGGGCCCTACGAGCAGTACTTC.

The J gene is TRBJ2-7, the V gene TRBV7-2, with 7 bases identical to TRBD1. CDR3 length: 15 amino acids. Unmatched junction bases numbered 9, after V lost 6 bases and J lost 1 base. Germline CDR1 and CDR2: SGHTA and FQGNSA. In DNA, the CDR3 is TGTGCCAGCAGTCCCAACAGGGGAACTTCCTACGAGCAGTACTTC. Its translation: CASSPNRGTSYEQYF.

The chain has TRBV19 and TRBJ1-3; D is possibly TRBD1 (5 bases). There are 15 residues in the CDR3. Germline CDR1 reads LNHDA; CDR2 reads SQIVND (reference sequence). V gave up 8 bases and J gave up 0 bases, with 14 bases separating them. The CDR3 here is CASSTVPSSGNTIYF. In nucleotides, the CDR3 is TGTGCCAGTTCGACAGTACCCTCCTCTGGAAACACCATATATTTT.

V gene TRBV28 combines with J gene TRBJ2-5; perhaps TRBD1 as D (5 bases). Germline-derived CDR1 and CDR2 are MDHEN and SYDVKM. Trimming cost V 5 bases and J 5 bases, with 12 bases left between them. This CDR3 is built from 13 residues. CDR3 amino acids: CASSPDILETQYF. CDR3 bases: TGTGCCAGCAGTCCGGACATCTTGGAGACCCAGTACTTC. The complete variable domain, with remaining parts taken from reference TRBV28 and TRBJ2-5, reads DVKVTQSSRYLVKRTGEKVFLECVQDMDHENMFWYRQDPGLGLRLIYFSYDVKMKEKGDIPEGYSVSREKKERFSLILESASTNQTSMYLCASSPDILETQYFGPGTRLLVL.

The chain has TRBV2 and TRBJ1-2, with D uncertain. CDR1 and CDR2 from the germline V gene are SNHLY and FYNNEI. V shed 1 base and J shed 4 bases, with 10 bases lying between them. CDR3 length equals 14 residues. The CDR3 DNA reads as TGTGCCAGCAGTGAAGGACTAAGTTTCTATGGCTACACCTTC. It is translated as CASSEGLSFYGYTF.

The chain is built from TRBV7-9 and TRBJ2-5; 8 bases line up with TRBD2. The CDR3 is 14 amino acids. Germline CDR1 reads SEHNR; CDR2 reads FQNEAQ (reference sequence). Unmatched junction bases numbered 5, after V lost 7 bases and J lost 1 base. The CDR3: CASTLGTSQETQYF. The CDR3 nucleotides read TGTGCCAGCACCCTTGGGACTAGCCAAGAGACCCAGTACTTC.

This clone has ten or more counts. The V and J genes are TRBV27 and TRBJ1-5; D perhaps matches TRBD1 (5 bases). The germline V and J ends were trimmed by 6 bases and 2 bases, with 14 bases remaining between them. The CDR3 covers 15 residues. Germline V gene lookup returns CDR1 MNHEY and CDR2 SMNVEV (reference sequence). CDR3 DNA: TGTGCCAGCAGGGGACTGGGGGTTGGCAATCAGCCCCAGCATTTT. Amino acids: CASRGLGVGNQPQHF.

The chain couples TRBV27 to TRBJ1-5; TRBD1 agrees at 7 bases. The CDR3 loop spans 15 amino acids. Germline CDR1 MNHEY, CDR2 SMNVEV (reference sequence). The trim removed 6 bases at V and 0 bases at J, leaving 5 bases unmatched. The CDR3 loop is CASRSGQISNQPQHF. DNA of the CDR3: TGTGCCAGCAGATCGGGACAGATTAGCAATCAGCCCCAGCATTTT.

This clone was picked up a small number of times. This chain joins TRBV18 and TRBJ1-4; 9 bases are a match to TRBD1. The CDR3 spans 19 residues. Germline V CDR1 and CDR2: KGHSH, LQKENI. The trim removed 4 bases at V and 2 bases at J, leaving 14 bases unmatched. The CDR3 DNA reads as TGTGCCAGCTCACAACTCCCCGGGACAGGGCTTACGACTAATGAAAAACTGTTTTTT. It yields the protein CASSQLPGTGLTTNEKLFF.

The rearrangement uses TRBV6-5 and TRBJ2-7; TRBD2 matches at 7 bases. Germline values: CDR1 MNHEY, CDR2 SVGAGI. The V segment lost 7 bases and the J segment 4 bases; nucleotides outside the gene matches: 7. The CDR3 loop spans 13 amino acids. The CDR3, as DNA: TGTGCCAGCACCTTGGGTAGCGGGTACGAGCAGTACTTC. Its protein is CASTLGSGYEQYF.

For this clone: A junction end diverges from the germline sequence, so it may reflect a read error. This rearrangement joins TRBV7-7 to TRBJ2-7; a weak D match, TRBD2 (6 bases). This CDR3 comprises 13 residues. The germline V gene encodes CDR1 SSHAT and CDR2 FNYEAQ (reference sequence). CDR3 DNA sequence: TGTGCTAGCAGCCGAGGGGAGGCCTACGAGCAGTACTTC. Protein product: CASSRGEAYEQYF.

V gene TRBV7-2 combines with J gene TRBJ2-1; TRBD2 matches 10 bases. The V gene end was trimmed by 6 bases and the J gene end by 4 bases; junction bases not matched to a gene: 3. The CDR3 totals 14 residues. Germline lookup yields CDR1 SGHTA and CDR2 FQGNSA. The DNA of the CDR3 is TGTGCCAGCAGAAAGACTAGCGGGTACAATGAGCAGTTCTTC. Its protein product is CASRKTSGYNEQFF.

The chain combines TRBV4-2 with TRBJ2-7; 11 bases match TRBD2. This CDR3 spans 17 amino acids. Unmatched junction bases numbered 13, after V lost 5 bases and J lost 4 bases. The V gene's germline CDR1 is LGHNA and CDR2 YNFKEQ. CDR3 sequence: CASSKGGLAGGTYEQYF. DNA of the CDR3: TGTGCCAGCAGCAAGGGGGGTTTAGCGGGAGGGACGTACGAGCAGTACTTC.

The chain links TRBV27 to TRBJ1-5; 9 bases align to TRBD1. V shed 4 bases, J shed 2 bases, and the junction held 3 bases outside the gene matches. The CDR3 loop spans 15 amino acids. From germline, CDR1 is MNHEY and CDR2 SMNVEV (reference sequence). CDR3 in amino acids: CASSWTGVGNQPQHF. For the CDR3, the DNA is TGTGCCAGCAGTTGGACAGGGGTAGGCAATCAGCCCCAGCATTTT.

This rearrangement joins TRBV24-1 to TRBJ2-1; 8 nucleotides align to TRBD2. CDR1 is KGHDR and CDR2 is SFDVKD in the germline V gene. The CDR3 sequence is 21 residues long. Trimming cost V 2 bases and J 2 bases; bases outside gene matches: 19. The CDR3 here is CATSDSGGGTIGPAAYNEQFF. Here the CDR3 DNA reads TGTGCCACCAGTGATTCCGGGGGGGGGACAATTGGTCCAGCTGCCTACAATGAGCAGTTCTTC.

The chain recombines TRBV9 with TRBJ1-3; D unclear. CDR3 length equals 15 residues. V was trimmed by 6 bases and J by 8 bases, leaving 21 bases between them. Germline CDR1 and CDR2: SGDLS and YYNGEE. CDR3 bases: TGTGCCAGCACCCGGGATGCAGGTTCCGCTCACACCATATATTTT. This sequence encodes CASTRDAGSAHTIYF.

The chain employs TRBV28 and TRBJ2-7; the match to TRBD2 covers 7 bases. Germline V gene lookup returns CDR1 MDHEN and CDR2 SYDVKM. CDR3 length equals 14 residues. With V trimmed by 2 bases and J by 13 bases, 14 bases remained unmatched. The DNA for the CDR3 is TGTGCCAGCAGTTTAAATGTCGGGGGGAGGGTGCCTTACTTC. Encoded protein: CASSLNVGGRVPYF.

The rearrangement joins TRBV15 to TRBJ1-1, with D unclear. Germline V gene data show CDR1 as LNHNV and CDR2 as YYDKDF (reference sequence). Trimming took 8 bases from V and 1 from J, leaving 11 bases between them. The CDR3 length is 13 residues. The CDR3 loop reads CATRSRQNTEAFF. The CDR3 nucleotides read TGTGCCACCCGTTCAAGACAGAACACTGAAGCTTTCTTT.

The rearrangement uses TRBV4-3 and TRBJ2-1; 12 bases map to TRBD2. This CDR3 spans 14 amino acids. Unmatched junction bases numbered 3, after V lost 4 bases and J lost 8 bases. In germline, CDR1 is LGHNA, CDR2 YSLEER. As DNA, the CDR3 is TGCGCCAGCAGCCCAAGACTAGCGGGAGATGAGCAGTTCTTC. Translation: CASSPRLAGDEQFF.

This clone has more than one count but fewer than ten. This chain connects TRBV3-1 (or the pseudogene TRBV3-2) to TRBJ1-3; 8 nucleotides match TRBD1. This CDR3 is 13 amino acids long. The germline gives CDR1 LGHDT, CDR2 YNNKEL (reference sequence). The V segment lost 4 bases and the J segment 6 bases; nucleotides outside the gene matches: 2. In DNA form, the CDR3 reads TGTGCCAGCAGCCTCAGGGGGCTAAACACCATATATTTT. Translating it yields CASSLRGLNTIYF.

The chain links TRBV28 to TRBJ1-1; D remains unclear. V was pared by 7 bases and J by 2 bases, with 14 bases between. Germline CDR1 is MDHEN and CDR2 is SYDVKM. The CDR3 is made up of 14 amino acids. The CDR3: CASTFQRTNTEAFF. The CDR3 coding sequence is TGTGCCAGCACGTTCCAACGAACTAACACTGAAGCTTTCTTT.

The rearrangement links TRBV5-1 to TRBJ1-2, with 8 positions matching TRBD1. The CDR3 loop spans 16 amino acids. Germline values: CDR1 SGHRS, CDR2 YFSETQ. Trimming took 3 bases from V and 7 from J; bases not matched to a gene: 14. CDR3 nucleotide sequence: TGCGCCAGCAGCTCACTCCCCGGACAGGGCTCCTTTGGCTACACCTTC. Its translation: CASSSLPGQGSFGYTF.

The gene calls are TRBV30 and TRBJ2-1, with D possibly being TRBD2 (6 bases). Trimming stripped 1 base from V and 2 bases from J, with 9 bases between. The germline V gene encodes CDR1 GTSNPN and CDR2 SVGIG (reference sequence). The CDR3 covers 14 residues. The CDR3 spells CAWSAGGAYNEQFF. In DNA, the CDR3 is TGTGCCTGGAGTGCAGGCGGGGCCTACAATGAGCAGTTCTTC.

The chain recombines TRBV28 with TRBJ1-5, with D possibly matching TRBD1 (5 bases). The CDR3 is made up of 14 amino acids. Trimming stripped 9 bases from V and 0 bases from J, with 12 bases between. Germline V lookup: CDR1 MDHEN, CDR2 SYDVKM. The CDR3 sequence is CASRDGGSNQPQHF. CDR3 coding DNA: TGTGCCAGTCGAGACGGGGGTAGCAATCAGCCCCAGCATTTT.

Turning to this clone: One base away lies a much larger clone, so this may be a sequencing read error. The J gene is TRBJ2-2, the V gene TRBV11-2; the match to TRBD1 covers 10 bases. With V trimmed by 3 bases and J by 4 bases, 2 bases remained unmatched. The CDR3 runs to 15 residues. CDR1 and CDR2 (germline): SGHAT, FQNNGV. This CDR3 is CASSLRTGGTGELFF. The DNA of the CDR3 is TGTGCCAGCAGCTTGCGGACAGGGGGCACCGGGGAGCTGTTTTTT.

This clone was seen a few times. The chain uses TRBV6-5 and TRBJ1-2, with TRBD1 identical over 8 bases. CDR1 and CDR2 (germline): MNHEY, SVGAGI. This CDR3 region has 13 residues. J gave up 6 bases and V 6 bases, and 6 bases lay outside the gene matches. Here the CDR3 reads CASSGQGRNGYTF. The DNA for the CDR3 is TGTGCCAGCAGCGGACAGGGAAGGAATGGCTACACCTTC.

In DNA form, the CDR3 reads TGTGCCAGTACCTCCAAAGGGGGCATTGGCGGCTACACCTTC. It specifies CASTSKGGIGGYTF. The chain recombines TRBV19 with TRBJ1-2; 7 nucleotides match TRBD1. Germline CDR1 and CDR2: LNHDA and SQIVND (reference sequence). The CDR3 consists of 14 residues. The V segment lost 7 bases and the J segment 8 bases; nucleotides outside the gene matches: 13.

This chain joins TRBV2 and TRBJ1-5, with D uncertain. CDR1 SNHLY and CDR2 FYNNEI come from the germline V gene. The CDR3 loop spans 14 amino acids. Trimming shortened V by 7 bases and J by 0 bases, and 10 bases separated the two germline ends. As DNA, the CDR3 is TGTGCCAGCAACCCAGATCATAGCAATCAGCCCCAGCATTTT. It encodes CASNPDHSNQPQHF. Drawing the rest from reference TRBV2 and TRBJ1-5, the complete variable domain is EPEVTQTPSHQVTQMGQEVILRCVPISNHLYFYWYRQILGQKVEFLVSFYNNEISEKSEIFDDQFSVERPDGSNFTLKIRSTKLEDSAMYFCASNPDHSNQPQHFGDGTRLSIL.

This chain joins TRBV7-2 and TRBJ1-4, with D possibly matching TRBD1 (6 bases). Per the germline V gene, CDR1 is SGHTA and CDR2 is FQGNSA. The V and J ends lost 7 bases and 7 bases respectively, with 16 bases between them. CDR3 length: 14 amino acids. CDR3 sequence: CASTVSGGFEKLFF. CDR3 nucleotide sequence: TGTGCCAGCACCGTTTCGGGGGGCTTTGAAAAACTGTTTTTT.

This clone occurred once. This chain uses TRBV6-5 with TRBJ2-3; tentatively, D is TRBD2 (5 bases). The CDR3 consists of 15 residues. CDR1 MNHEY and CDR2 SVGAGI come from the germline V gene. Trimming left V 8 bases short and J 3 bases short, with 18 bases between. CDR3 sequence: CASRPSLLGTDTQYF. CDR3 nucleotide sequence: TGTGCCAGCCGACCTAGCCTCCTGGGGACAGATACGCAGTATTTT.